The 17 T cell receptor beta chains below were found in one sample sequenced in a study of molecular identifiers for immune sequencing clone quantification. TCRdb recomputed calls from the PCR reads with MiXCR, one row per CDR3 protein. The table includes approximately 320,000 distinct CDR3 sequences, 24% detected once. Sample: naive CD8+ T cells from blood, with Jurkat cell RNA spiked in. Stated subset: FACS-sorted CD8+CD4-CCR7+CD45RA+ naive T cells. The receptor set was obtained from a human donor in good health. Some libraries in this study had Jurkat cell RNA spiked in.

The chain links TRBV27 to TRBJ1-5; no clear D gene. The CDR3 spans 14 residues. Trimming took 5 bases from V and 2 from J, leaving 10 bases between them. Germline CDR1 and CDR2: MNHEY and SMNVEV (reference sequence). The CDR3 spells CASSPGVGNQPQHF. CDR3 bases: TGTGCCAGCAGTCCCGGCGTTGGCAATCAGCCCCAGCATTTT.

This clonotype was recorded many times. The chain combines TRBV5-1 with TRBJ2-3, with D perhaps TRBD2 (5 bases). The germline gives CDR1 SGHRS, CDR2 YFSETQ. V was shortened by 1 base and J by 0 bases, with 9 bases between the two germline ends. This CDR3 has 15 residues. CDR3 protein: CASSLFGDSTDTQYF. The CDR3 DNA is TGCGCCAGCAGCTTGTTCGGGGATAGCACAGATACGCAGTATTTT.

The chain joins TRBV9 to TRBJ2-7, with 10 bases that match TRBD1. Germline V gene lookup returns CDR1 SGDLS and CDR2 YYNGEE. The CDR3 extends over 15 amino acids. V lost 3 bases to trimming and J lost 4 bases; unmatched junction nucleotides: 7. The DNA for the CDR3 is TGTGCCAGCAGCGGGTCCGGGACAGGGGAGTACGAGCAGTACTTC. Translating gives CASSGSGTGEYEQYF. The full variable domain, with the rest looked up from reference TRBV9 and TRBJ2-7, is DSGVTQTPKHLITATGQRVTLRCSPRSGDLSVYWYQQSLDQGLQFLIQYYNGEERAKGNILERFSAQQFPDLHSELNLSSLELGDSALYFCASSGSGTGEYEQYFGPGTRLTVT.

Worth noting for this clonotype: A much larger clone differs from this one at a single base, so this may be a read error. The rearrangement links TRBV13 to TRBJ2-1; D possibly corresponds to TRBD2 (6 bases). The germline CDR1 and CDR2 sequences are PRHDT and FYEKMQ (reference sequence). The CDR3 has 14 amino acids. DNA for the CDR3: TGTGCCAGCAGCTCAGAATCGCCGGGACTGGGCTCGGTCTTC. Protein sequence: CASSSESPGLGSVF.

This clonotype was found many times. The V call is TRBV29-1, the J call TRBJ2-3; tentatively, D is TRBD2 (5 bases). Germline assignment: CDR1 SQVTM and CDR2 ANQGSEA. The V end was cut by 6 bases, the J end by 0 bases, with 28 bases between. The CDR3 spans 19 residues. CDR3 loop: CSVDTITGRVRISTDTQYF. The CDR3 DNA reads TGCAGCGTAGACACCATAACGGGAAGGGTCCGGATAAGCACAGATACGCAGTATTTT.

V usage is TRBV4-2 and J usage is TRBJ2-2; D call uncertain. This CDR3 region has 17 residues. Germline V gene sequence: CDR1 LGHNA, CDR2 YNFKEQ. Trimming took off 0 bases at V and 4 bases at J, with 15 bases between the two ends. CDR3: CASSQDTTGRLTGELFF. The DNA for the CDR3 is TGTGCCAGCAGCCAAGACACCACCGGACGGCTCACCGGGGAGCTGTTTTTT.

This clonotype was seen at least ten times. The CDR3 loop is CASSLLAPSTDTQYF. CDR3 sequence (DNA): TGTGCCAGCAGCCTCCTAGCGCCTAGCACAGATACGCAGTATTTT. This chain uses TRBV28 with TRBJ2-3; D possibly corresponds to TRBD2 (6 bases). This CDR3 contains 15 residues. V was cut by 6 bases and J by 0 bases, with 13 bases left in between. The germline CDR1 and CDR2 sequences are MDHEN and SYDVKM.

In the case of this clonotype: Being one base from a much bigger clone, this may be a read error. The conserved phenylalanine or tryptophan normally closing the CDR3 is absent here, so this likely arose from a read error. The rearrangement uses TRBV29-1 and TRBJ2-7, with no clear D. V lost 4 bases, J lost 0 bases, and 10 bases lay in between. The CDR3 extends over 13 amino acids. Germline CDR1 is SQVTM and CDR2 is ANQGSEA. CDR3 residues: CSVAAGVSYEQYL. The CDR3 region has the DNA TGCAGCGTTGCTGCCGGAGTCTCCTACGAGCAGTACCTC.

This clonotype was picked up a small number of times. The chain uses TRBV7-9 and TRBJ2-7; 7 nucleotides match TRBD2. V shed 8 bases and J 5 bases; nucleotides not matched to a gene: 9. The CDR3 is 13 amino acids. Per germline, CDR1 SEHNR and CDR2 FQNEAQ (reference sequence). DNA of the CDR3: TGTGCCAGCCTGGGGCGGGGGTCAAACGAGCAGTACTTC. It codes for CASLGRGSNEQYF. Full variable domain (outside the CDR3, taken from reference TRBV7-9 and TRBJ2-7): DTGVSQNPRHKITKRGQNVTFRCDPISEHNRLYWYRQTLGQGPEFLTYFQNEAQLEKSRLLSDRFSAERPKGSFSTLEIQRTEQGDSAMYLCASLGRGSNEQYFGPGTRLTVT.

This clonotype was detected ten times or more. In DNA form, the CDR3 reads TGTGCCAGCAGTATCCAGGGGGCGCGGGATCAGCCCCAGCATTTT. Its protein product is CASSIQGARDQPQHF. The V gene is TRBV6-6, the J gene TRBJ1-5, with 8 bases lining up with TRBD1. The length of the CDR3 is 15 residues. J lost 5 bases, V lost 5 bases, and 8 bases had no gene match. Per the germline V gene, CDR1 is MNHNY and CDR2 is SVGAGI (reference sequence).

This clonotype was recorded at least ten times. The chain employs TRBV15 and TRBJ2-4; D is uncertain. Germline assignment: CDR1 LNHNV and CDR2 YYDKDF (reference sequence). CDR3 length: 16 amino acids. Trimming cost V 1 base and J 2 bases, with 12 bases left between them. CDR3 residues: CATSRGAAATKNIQYF. The CDR3 DNA reads as TGTGCCACCAGCAGAGGGGCGGCAGCGACCAAAAACATTCAGTACTTC.

On this clonotype itself: The missing conserved phenylalanine or tryptophan at the end of this CDR3 makes a read error likely. This chain connects TRBV9 to TRBJ2-7; D unresolved. Between the trimmed V and J ends, which lost 0 bases and 2 bases, there was a span of 12 bases. Germline V gives CDR1 SGDLS, CDR2 YYNGEE. The CDR3 is made up of 15 amino acids. For the CDR3, the DNA is TGTGCCAGCAGCGTAGAGGCAACTTCCCCCTACGAGCAGTACCTC. It translates to CASSVEATSPYEQYL.

This clonotype showed up many times. The gene calls are TRBV5-6 and TRBJ2-5; D remains unclear. The V and J ends lost 0 bases and 7 bases respectively, with 10 bases between them. The CDR3 loop spans 13 amino acids. Germline V gives CDR1 SGHDT, CDR2 YYEEEE. This CDR3 is CASSLEGSPTQYF. In DNA form, the CDR3 reads TGTGCCAGCAGCTTGGAGGGTAGTCCGACCCAGTACTTC.

The rearrangement links TRBV7-9 to TRBJ2-4; 8 bases agree with TRBD1. Germline V gene lookup returns CDR1 SEHNR and CDR2 FQNEAQ (reference sequence). This CDR3 is built from 14 residues. With 4 bases clipped from V and 6 bases from J, the junction kept 5 bases outside the gene matches. CDR3 sequence reads: CASSSPTGGNIQYF. CDR3 in DNA: TGTGCCAGCAGCTCCCCTACAGGGGGAAACATTCAGTACTTC.

V is TRBV3-1 and J is TRBJ2-7; perhaps TRBD2 as D (6 bases). This CDR3 has 15 amino acids. Looked up from germline, CDR1 is LGHDT and CDR2 is YNNKEL (reference sequence). Trimming shortened V by 4 bases and J by 4 bases, and 17 bases separated the two germline ends. The CDR3 sequence is CASSLLAWGSYEQYF. As DNA, the CDR3 is TGTGCCAGCAGCCTCCTAGCGTGGGGCTCATACGAGCAGTACTTC.

This clonotype showed up many times. The chain couples TRBV6-5 to TRBJ2-7; D is ambiguous. V lost 4 bases to trimming and J lost 1 base, with 5 bases between them. CDR3 length: 12 residues. In germline, CDR1 is MNHEY, CDR2 SVGAGI. The DNA of the CDR3 is TGTGCCAGCAGTTCGAAGTCCTACGAGCAGTACTTC. Its translation: CASSSKSYEQYF.

This clonotype was observed a handful of times. The chain links TRBV27 to TRBJ2-7; D ambiguous. V was clipped by 4 bases and J by 5 bases, with 15 bases between them. Looked up from germline, CDR1 is MNHEY and CDR2 is SMNVEV (reference sequence). The CDR3 spans 14 residues. CDR3 amino acids: CASSWAPASHEQYF. In DNA, the CDR3 is TGTGCCAGCAGTTGGGCTCCTGCTTCCCACGAGCAGTACTTC.